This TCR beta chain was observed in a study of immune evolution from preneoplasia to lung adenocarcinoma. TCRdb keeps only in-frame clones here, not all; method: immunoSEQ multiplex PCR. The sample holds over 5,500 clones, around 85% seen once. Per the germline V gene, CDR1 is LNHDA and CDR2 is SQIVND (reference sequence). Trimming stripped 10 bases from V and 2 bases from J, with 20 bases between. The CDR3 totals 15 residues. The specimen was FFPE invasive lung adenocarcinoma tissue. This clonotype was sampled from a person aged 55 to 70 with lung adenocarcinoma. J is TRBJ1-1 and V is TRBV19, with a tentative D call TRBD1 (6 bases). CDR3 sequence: CATRSGGRSNTEAFF. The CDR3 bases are TGTGCCACCCGGTCCGGGGGGCGAAGTAACACTGAAGCTTTCTTT.